This passage covers 20 T cell receptor beta chains from one sample sequenced in a study of T cell clonality in common variable immunodeficiency. Data came from immunoSEQ multiplex PCR; TCRdb stores just in-frame clones and leaves some out. The table lists some 60,000 clones, with no singletons. The sequenced sample consisted of peripheral blood mononuclear cells. These receptors came from a person aged 18 to 75 in good health.

This clone was detected a few times. The sequence runs out 3 residues before the end of the CDR3; the remainder is reconstructed from the germline J gene. The chain recombines TRBV7-9 with TRBJ2-7; 12 positions agree with TRBD1. From germline, CDR1 is SEHNR and CDR2 FQNEAQ (reference sequence). The CDR3 sequence is 13 residues long. The V and J ends lost 4 bases and 6 bases, in that order; junction bases with no gene match: 1. CDR3 sequence reads: CASSWDRGREQYF. CDR3 bases read: TGTGCCAGCAGCTGGGACAGGGGGCGCGAG. Filled out from reference TRBV7-9 and TRBJ2-7, the complete variable domain reads DTGVSQNPRHKITKRGQNVTFRCDPISEHNRLYWYRQTLGQGPEFLTYFQNEAQLEKSRLLSDRFSAERPKGSFSTLEIQRTEQGDSAMYLCASSWDRGREQYFGPGTRLTVT.

In this sample, this clone turned up many times. Sequencing ends 3 residues short of the CDR3 end; the germline J gene provides the rest. The genes are TRBV5-1 and TRBJ1-1; D not resolved. There are 12 residues in the CDR3. The germline CDR1 and CDR2 sequences are SGHRS and YFSETQ. CDR3 sequence reads: CASSLVDGEAFF. CDR3 bases read: TGCGCCAGCAGCTTGGTAGACGGGGAG.

This clone was seen ten or more times. The read terminates 3 residues before the CDR3 end, so the remaining end is supplied by the germline J gene. V gene TRBV7-2 combines with J gene TRBJ2-5; 7 bases agree with TRBD1. CDR1 is SGHTA and CDR2 is FQGNSA in the germline V gene. V lost 5 bases, J lost 5 bases, and 8 bases stayed unmatched. The CDR3 is 14 residues long. The CDR3 sequence is CASSDPTGLETQYF. The CDR3 DNA, read in part, is TGTGCCAGCAGCGACCCGACAGGGTTGGAGACC.

In its sample, this clone was seen many times. CDR3 sequence reads: CASSLSRTGWGEQYF. The sequenced CDR3 bases are TGTGCCAGCAGTTTGTCTAGGACAGGGTGGGGCGAG. The V and J genes are TRBV28 and TRBJ2-7; 8 bases line up with TRBD1. The read ends 3 residues early relative to the CDR3; the germline J gene fills the gap. The germline CDR1 and CDR2 sequences are MDHEN and SYDVKM. Trimming removed 3 bases from V and 6 bases from J; junction bases left unmatched: 10. The length of the CDR3 is 15 residues.

Note on this clone: The DNA ends 3 residues before the CDR3 does, and the rest of the CDR3 is filled in from the germline J gene. This chain joins TRBV11-3 and TRBJ2-7, with TRBD1 identical over 7 bases. J was trimmed by 1 base and V by 5 bases; bases with no gene match: 5. Germline CDR1 is SGHNT and CDR2 is YENEEA. The CDR3 totals 14 residues. CDR3 sequence reads: CASSPGQVSYEQYF. CDR3 DNA (partial): TGTGCCAGCAGCCCCGGACAGGTTTCCTACGAG.

This clone appeared many times. Read data end 3 residues before the CDR3 end; the end is taken from the germline J gene. This chain links TRBV18 with TRBJ2-1, with D possibly matching TRBD1 (6 bases). Trimming pared 2 bases from V and 3 bases from J, leaving 11 bases between. CDR1 is KGHSH and CDR2 is LQKENI in the germline V gene. The CDR3 is 15 amino acids. The CDR3 DNA, read in part, is TGTGCCAGCTCACCAGCAGAGGGGGTCTACAATGAG. Protein product: CASSPAEGVYNE. The complete CDR3 sequence is CASSPAEGVYNEQFF.

The table lists this clone with many counts. The read is 3 residues too short to cover the CDR3 end, so that end is filled in from the germline J gene. This chain links TRBV28 with TRBJ2-1, with D tentatively TRBD1 (5 bases). Germline loops: CDR1 MDHEN, CDR2 SYDVKM. The CDR3 is 14 amino acids. V lost 5 bases, J lost 6 bases, and 14 bases lay in between. The CDR3 spells CASSLQTGPNEQFF. The covered CDR3 bases are TGTGCCAGCAGTCTGCAAACAGGCCCCAATGAG.

There are many counts of this clone. The sequenced CDR3 bases are TGCAGCGTCGAGTTTCAACAGGGAACGGATACG. This sequence encodes CSVEFQQGTDT. The full CDR3 reads CSVEFQQGTDTQYF. The chain has TRBV29-1 and TRBJ2-3; D possibly corresponds to TRBD1 (6 bases). The read ends 3 residues early relative to the CDR3; the germline J gene fills the gap. Trimming left V 6 bases short and J 6 bases short, with 19 bases between. The CDR3 runs to 14 residues. Germline loops: CDR1 SQVTM, CDR2 ANQGSEA.

The sample holds many counts of this clone. Read coverage stops 3 residues before the CDR3 terminus; the germline J gene supplies the remainder. The chain is built from TRBV6-4 and TRBJ2-3, with D perhaps TRBD2 (6 bases). Trimming stripped 3 bases from V and 2 bases from J, with 12 bases between. Germline values: CDR1 MRHNA, CDR2 SNTAGT. This CDR3 is 15 amino acids long. The CDR3 reads CASSELGGSTDTQYF. CDR3 DNA, as far as it was read: TGTGCCAGCAGTGAGCTCGGAGGGTCCACAGATACG.

The sample holds many counts of this clone. The read terminates 3 residues ahead of where the CDR3 ends, so the germline J gene completes it. This sequence joins TRBV12-3 or TRBV12-4 and TRBJ2-1; the D gene is possibly TRBD2 (5 bases). CDR3 size: 11 residues. Trimming shortened V by 6 bases and J by 9 bases, and 9 bases separated the two germline ends. The part of the CDR3 DNA that was read is TGTGCCAGCAGGGAAACTAGTGAG. This translates into CASRETSE. The CDR3, in full, reads CASRETSEQFF.

At least ten counts were recorded for this clone. The read terminates 3 residues ahead of where the CDR3 ends, so the germline J gene completes it. The chain combines TRBV18 with TRBJ2-1; D possibly uses TRBD1 or TRBD2 (6 bases each). Germline assignment: CDR1 KGHSH and CDR2 LQKENI. Trimming took 6 bases from V and 5 from J, leaving 35 bases between them. This CDR3 has 21 residues. The CDR3 DNA, read in part, is TGTGCCAGCTCTCACCAGAGGGGTAGAGGAGGGGGATTAGATGACGACAATGAG. Translating it yields CASSHQRGRGGGLDDDNE. The complete CDR3 protein is CASSHQRGRGGGLDDDNEQFF.

This clone was seen a handful of times. The CDR3 goes on 3 residues after the read ends, and that part is filled in from the germline J gene. The V and J genes are TRBV30 and TRBJ1-5; 7 bases agree with TRBD1. Trimming removed 3 bases from V and 2 bases from J; junction bases left unmatched: 10. Germline-derived CDR1 and CDR2 are GTSNPN and SVGIG (reference sequence). The CDR3 totals 16 residues. This chain's CDR3 is CAWRFHSQGRNQPQHF. The DNA read from the CDR3 is TGTGCCTGGAGATTCCATTCACAGGGGCGCAATCAGCCC. Looking up the rest from reference TRBV30 and TRBJ1-5 gives the full variable domain: SQTIHQWPATLVQPVGSPLSLECTVEGTSNPNLYWYRQAAGRGLQLLFYSVGIGQISSEVPQNLSASRPQDRQFILSSKKLLLSDSGFYLCAWRFHSQGRNQPQHFGDGTRLSIL.

Ten or more counts support this clone. The read ends 3 residues early relative to the CDR3; the germline J gene fills the gap. The sample holds other DNA sequences that translate to the same CDR3. The chain couples TRBV28 to TRBJ2-3, with 7 bases aligning to TRBD2. Trimming removed 3 bases from V and 5 bases from J; junction bases left unmatched: 8. Per the germline V gene, CDR1 is MDHEN and CDR2 is SYDVKM. This CDR3 region has 15 residues. The covered CDR3 bases are TGTGCCAGCAGTTTGTCGGCGGGAGTAGGAGATACG. This encodes CASSLSAGVGDT. The complete CDR3 protein is CASSLSAGVGDTQYF.

This clone occurred many times. From the germline J gene comes the end of the CDR3, since the read stops 3 residues before it. The chain uses TRBV7-9 and TRBJ2-4, with D hard to call. CDR1 and CDR2 (germline): SEHNR, FQNEAQ (reference sequence). Trimming removed 5 bases at V and 0 bases at J, with 8 bases between. There are 14 residues in the CDR3. CDR3 sequence: CASSRNLAKNIQYF. The CDR3 DNA, read in part, is TGTGCCAGCAGCCGTAATTTAGCCAAAAACATT.

Many counts were recorded for this clone. The read comes to an end 3 residues before the CDR3 does, leaving the germline J gene to fill in the end. This chain joins TRBV7-2 and TRBJ2-2; 8 nucleotides agree with TRBD2. The CDR3 extends over 16 amino acids. Losses at the gene ends were 0 bases for V and 5 bases for J; bases not matched to a gene: 5. Germline V gene lookup returns CDR1 SGHTA and CDR2 FQGNSA. The sequenced part of the CDR3 DNA is TGTGCCAGCAGCTTAGCAAGCGGGAGTGTGACCGGGGAG. As protein: CASSLASGSVTGE. The whole CDR3 reads CASSLASGSVTGELFF.

This clone was seen at least ten times. The sequenced fragment ends 3 residues before the CDR3 boundary, so the rest is inferred from the germline J gene. The rearrangement joins TRBV7-9 to TRBJ2-5; 7 bases map to TRBD1. The CDR3 length is 15 residues. Germline values: CDR1 SEHNR, CDR2 FQNEAQ (reference sequence). Trimming took 5 bases from V and 5 from J; bases not matched to a gene: 11. The sequenced CDR3 bases are TGTGCCAGCAGCCTCGGGACAGACCTTGCCGAGACC. Translating it yields CASSLGTDLAET. The whole CDR3 sequence is CASSLGTDLAETQYF.

This clone appeared many times. The missing CDR3 end, 3 residues past where the read stops, is filled in from the germline J gene. The V gene is TRBV19, the J gene TRBJ1-5; maybe TRBD1 (5 bases). CDR1 and CDR2 (germline): LNHDA, SQIVND (reference sequence). Between the trimmed V and J ends, which lost 0 bases and 5 bases, there was a span of 8 bases. CDR3 length: 14 residues. The CDR3 is CASSIDGAYQPQHF. CDR3 bases read: TGTGCCAGTAGTATAGATGGGGCATATCAGCCC.

Ten or more counts support this clone. The read ends 3 residues early relative to the CDR3; the germline J gene fills the gap. The rearrangement uses TRBV10-3 and TRBJ1-1; TRBD1 agrees at 11 bases. CDR1 is ENHRY, CDR2 SYGVKD, per germline. The CDR3 length is 13 residues. The covered CDR3 bases are TGTGCCATCAGTAAAGGGACAGGGGGAGAA. Translation gives CAISKGTGGE. The whole CDR3 sequence reads CAISKGTGGEAFF.

This clone was detected ten times or more. The sequenced fragment ends 3 residues before the CDR3 boundary, so the rest is inferred from the germline J gene. The J gene is TRBJ2-6, the V gene TRBV20-1; TRBD2 aligns across 10 bases. The junction had 5 bases not matched to a gene; V was cut back by 6 bases and J by 0 bases. The CDR3 spans 16 residues. CDR1 and CDR2 from the germline V gene are DFQATT and SNEGSKA (reference sequence). The DNA read from the CDR3 is TGCAGTGCCAAAGCGGGAGGGAGCTCTGGGGCCAACGTC. Translated: CSAKAGGSSGANV. The full CDR3 protein is CSAKAGGSSGANVLTF.

Turning to this clone: The CDR3 is cut off 3 residues early in the read; its end comes from the germline J gene. The chain uses TRBV11-2 and TRBJ2-1; D gene ambiguous. Trimming pared 0 bases from V and 5 bases from J, leaving 8 bases between. The germline gives CDR1 SGHAT, CDR2 FQNNGV. The CDR3 runs to 14 residues. The CDR3 is CASSLEALDNEQFF. The covered CDR3 bases are TGTGCCAGCAGCTTAGAGGCTCTAGACAATGAG.